This T cell receptor (beta chain) came from a study of blood T cells in healthy people across ages. Across the study: About one barcoded beta molecule per two T cells was captured by template switching. The study's findings and limits: Aged donors had fewer naive CD4+ cells and lower diversity than long-lived donors.

Individuals who donated were healthy Caucasians from Russia aged about 6 to 100. The study isolated at least 6.5 million PBMCs from each sample. A word on this clonotype: The target antigen is unknown.

Combining a sample-barcoded 5' primer with a J-beta primer mix, a second PCR ran for about 7 to 12 cycles. TCRdb re-derived calls from the 5' RACE reads in MiXCR, one entry per CDR3 protein. The sample shows about 640,000 distinct CDR3 sequences, 58% of them seen only once. Germline loops: CDR1 MGHDK, CDR2 SYGVNS. V lost 3 bases and J 3 bases, leaving 11 bases between the germline ends. The CDR3 extends over 14 amino acids. This receptor was taken from a man in his 60s in good health. Sequenced material: blood. The chain joins TRBV25-1 to TRBJ1-1; D uncertain. The CDR3 DNA sequence: TGTGCCAGCAGTGAGGCCTGGGCGGACACTGAAGCTTTCTTT. This sequence encodes CASSEAWADTEAFF.